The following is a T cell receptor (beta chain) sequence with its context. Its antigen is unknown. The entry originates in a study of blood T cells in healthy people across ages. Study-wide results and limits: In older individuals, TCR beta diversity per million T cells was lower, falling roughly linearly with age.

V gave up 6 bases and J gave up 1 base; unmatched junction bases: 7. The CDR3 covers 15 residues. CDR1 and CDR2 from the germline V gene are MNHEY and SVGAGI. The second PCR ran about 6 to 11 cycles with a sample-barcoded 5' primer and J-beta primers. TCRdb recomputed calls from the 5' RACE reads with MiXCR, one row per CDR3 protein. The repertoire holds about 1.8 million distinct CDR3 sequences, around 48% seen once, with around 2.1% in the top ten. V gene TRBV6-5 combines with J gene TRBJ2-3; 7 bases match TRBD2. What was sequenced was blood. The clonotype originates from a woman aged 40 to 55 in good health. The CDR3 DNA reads TGTGCCAGCAGCCCAGCGGGATACGGCACAGATACGCAGTATTTT. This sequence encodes CASSPAGYGTDTQYF.